These T cell receptor beta chains were read from a single sample in a study of OX40 agonist ivuxolimab in advanced cancers. The table came from immunoSEQ multiplex PCR; TCRdb's copy has only in-frame clones and leaves some out. The sample gives around 64,000 clones, 84% of which show up once; approximately 2% is in the top ten. Specimen: CD4+ or CD8+ T cells sorted from blood, collected in a trial of the OX40 agonist ivuxolimab. The receptors come from an adult with an advanced solid tumor such as melanoma, head and neck, liver or kidney cancer. Both conserved end residues are part of each CDR3. D genes are given only for firm matches. Clone size is shown for a subset of rows, as once, few, many or a class of expanded clone.

once,TRBJ2-7,TRBV6-6,TRBD2,CASSYEREGREQYF,TGTGCCAGCAGTTACGAGCGGGAGGGCCGCGAGCAGTACTTC
-,TRBJ1-1,TRBV29-1,-,CSVVSGPNTEAFF,TGCAGCGTTGTGTCGGGGCCGAACACTGAAGCTTTCTTT
-,TRBJ2-7,TRBV23-1,-,CASSQRDTTYHHEQYF,TGCGCCAGCAGTCAACGGGACACCACCTACCACCACGAGCAGTACTTC
-,TRBJ2-5,TRBV19,-,CASARGETQYF,TGTGCCAGTGCTCGGGGAGAGACCCAGTACTTC
-,TRBJ2-7,TRBV6-5,TRBD2,CASSYNAGVHYEQYF,TGTGCCAGCAGTTATAATGCGGGAGTCCACTACGAGCAGTACTTC
-,TRBJ1-4,TRBV10-3,-,CAISESTNSNEKLFF,TGTGCCATCAGTGAGTCGACAAACTCTAATGAAAAACTGTTTTTT
-,TRBJ2-2,TRBV29-1,-,CSVALNTGELFF,TGCAGCGTTGCTCTTAACACCGGGGAGCTGTTTTTT
-,TRBJ1-1,TRBV6-1,-,CASFAPGFLTEAFF,TGTGCCAGCTTCGCCCCTGGGTTTCTCACTGAAGCTTTCTTT
-,TRBJ2-7,TRBV11-2,-,CASTFGTQAYEQYF,TGTGCCAGCACCTTCGGGACTCAGGCCTACGAGCAGTACTTC
-,TRBJ2-7,TRBV4-3,TRBD1,CASSQDVTGGFYEQYF,TGCGCCAGCAGCCAAGATGTCACAGGGGGCTTCTACGAGCAGTACTTC
-,TRBJ2-1,TRBV30,-,CAWTRASYNEQFF,TGTGCCTGGACGAGGGCGTCCTACAATGAGCAGTTCTTC
-,TRBJ2-1,TRBV11-3,TRBD2,CASSLSSGSGDEQFF,TGTGCCAGCAGCTTGAGTAGCGGGAGTGGGGATGAGCAGTTCTTC
-,TRBJ1-4,TRBV7-9,-,CASSLQVVTNEKLFF,TGTGCCAGCAGTCTTCAGGTGGTAACTAATGAAAAACTGTTTTTT
-,TRBJ1-2,TRBV5-1,TRBD1,CASSGGQASPNYGYTF,TGCGCCAGCAGTGGGGGACAGGCCTCGCCTAACTATGGCTACACCTTC
-,TRBJ2-2,TRBV4-2,-,CASSQAVLDTGELFF,TGTGCCAGCAGCCAGGCGGTACTGGACACCGGGGAGCTGTTTTTT
-,TRBJ2-5,TRBV7-2,-,CASSLRLSPATQYF,TGTGCCAGCAGCCTGAGGCTAAGCCCAGCGACCCAGTACTTC
-,TRBJ1-3,TRBV9,TRBD1,CASSVATGGGSGNTIYF,TGTGCCAGCAGCGTAGCTACAGGGGGTGGCTCTGGAAACACCATATATTTT
-,TRBJ1-4,TRBV7-6,-,CASSTRTAEKLFF,TGTGCCAGCAGCACCAGGACGGCTGAAAAACTGTTTTTT
-,TRBJ1-2,TRBV29-1,-,CSGGDGYTF,TGCAGCGGTGGAGATGGCTACACCTTC
-,TRBJ1-2,TRBV2,-,CASRDGPNYGYTF,TGTGCCAGCAGGGACGGTCCTAACTATGGCTACACCTTC
-,TRBJ2-2,TRBV7-3,TRBD2,CASSPSGGDTGELFF,TGTGCCAGCAGCCCTAGCGGGGGTGATACCGGGGAGCTGTTTTTT
-,TRBJ2-7,TRBV7-7,TRBD2,CASSLEPGGIYEQYF,TGTGCCAGCAGCTTAGAACCGGGAGGTATCTACGAGCAGTACTTC
once,TRBJ2-3,TRBV7-3,-,CASSLTHNTDTQYF,TGTGCCAGCAGCTTAACGCACAACACAGATACGCAGTATTTT
-,TRBJ1-6,TRBV10-2,-,CASSPRGNRDSTPLHF,TGCGCCAGCAGTCCTCGGGGTAACAGAGATTCAACACCCCTCCACTTT
-,TRBJ2-5,TRBV9,-,CASSVGTGSGETQYF,TGTGCCAGCAGCGTAGGTACAGGGAGTGGAGAGACCCAGTACTTC
-,TRBJ2-3,TRBV6-5,-,CASTSDGGTDTQYF,TGTGCCAGCACTTCCGATGGGGGCACAGATACGCAGTATTTT
-,TRBJ2-7,TRBV7-9,-,CASSLAATVSSYEQYF,TGTGCCAGCAGCTTAGCAGCAACGGTTAGCTCCTACGAGCAGTACTTC
-,TRBJ2-7,TRBV5-1,TRBD1,CASSLEGQGSYEQYF,TGCGCCAGCAGCTTGGAGGGACAGGGATCCTACGAGCAGTACTTC
-,TRBJ2-2,TRBV5-4,TRBD1,CASSKDPGTANTGELFF,TGTGCCAGCAGCAAGGACCCCGGGACAGCGAACACCGGGGAGCTGTTTTTT
-,TRBJ2-7,TRBV18,TRBD1,CASSPEGQASSYEQYF,TGTGCCAGCTCACCAGAGGGACAGGCATCGTCCTACGAGCAGTACTTC
-,TRBJ1-2,TRBV11-3,-,CASSSRRGYGYTF,TGTGCCAGCAGCTCAAGAAGGGGTTATGGCTACACCTTC
-,TRBJ2-7,TRBV18,-,CASSPQQGSYEQYF,TGTGCCAGCTCACCGCAACAGGGTTCTTACGAGCAGTACTTC
few,TRBJ2-3,TRBV7-2,-,CASSPTGGSDTQYF,TGTGCCAGCAGCCCCACGGGTGGGTCGGATACGCAGTATTTT
once,TRBJ2-6,TRBV15,-,CATSRAGAGANVLTF,TGTGCCACCAGCAGAGCAGGGGCTGGGGCCAACGTCCTGACTTTC
-,TRBJ1-6,TRBV7-2,TRBD1,CASSSQGVGNSPLHF,TGTGCCAGCAGCTCCCAGGGGGTTGGTAATTCACCCCTCCACTTT
few,TRBJ1-4,TRBV4-2,-,CASSQELQVNEKLFF,TGTGCCAGCAGCCAAGAGTTGCAGGTTAATGAAAAACTGTTTTTT
-,TRBJ2-5,TRBV18,-,CASSPRGETQYF,TGTGCCAGCTCACCGAGGGGAGAGACCCAGTACTTC
-,TRBJ2-2,TRBV21-1,-,CASSKEVVRSAGGELFF,TGTGCCAGCAGCAAAGAAGTGGTGCGCAGCGCGGGCGGGGAGCTGTTTTTT
-,TRBJ1-2,TRBV5-1,-,CASSLNYGYTF,TGTGCCAGCAGCTTGAACTATGGCTACACCTTC
once,TRBJ1-2,TRBV6-5,-,CASSYLTGQLGTF,TGTGCCAGCAGTTACTTAACGGGACAACTGGGCACCTTC